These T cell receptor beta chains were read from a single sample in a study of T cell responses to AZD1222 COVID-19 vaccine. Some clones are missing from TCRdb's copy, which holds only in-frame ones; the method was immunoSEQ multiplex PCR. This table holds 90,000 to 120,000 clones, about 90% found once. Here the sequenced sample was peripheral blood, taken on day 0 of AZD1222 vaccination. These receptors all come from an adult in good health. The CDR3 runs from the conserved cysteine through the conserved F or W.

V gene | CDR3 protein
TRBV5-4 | CASSFHNENIQYF
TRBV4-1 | CASSQAAYGYEQYF
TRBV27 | CASRPLGSGANVLTF
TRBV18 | CASSLRTAQAGNTIYF
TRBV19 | CASSTPYGYTF
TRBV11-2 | CASSLSGPYNEQFF
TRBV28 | CASSFSQGGNTIYF
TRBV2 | CASSEFAPEAFF
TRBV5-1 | CASNPLAGAYNEQFF
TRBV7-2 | CASMEGRNTEAFF
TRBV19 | CASSTLSSGPYNEQFF